This T cell receptor (beta chain) stems from a study of identical twins. General study findings and limits: Within monozygotic twins, out-of-frame TCR alpha sharing was underestimated by the models.

This clonotype has more than one count but fewer than ten. The target antigen is unknown. CDR1 and CDR2 from the germline V gene are SGHRS and YFSETQ. Trimming cost V 4 bases and J 4 bases; bases outside gene matches: 12. The CDR3 sequence is 16 residues long. TCRdb reanalysed the 5' RACE reads using MiXCR and keeps one entry per CDR3 protein. The repertoire holds 430,000 or so distinct CDR3 sequences, with about 24% as singletons. These data also formed part of another study, on T cells expressing NK-cell markers.

The sequencing input was CD4+ T cells sorted from blood. The genes are TRBV5-1 and TRBJ1-1; TRBD1 aligns across 8 bases. The TCR comes from a woman aged 18-29 years in good health. CDR3 sequence (DNA): TGCGCCAGCAGCCAGGACAGGGACGGAGGGCCCACTGAAGCTTTCTTT. It encodes CASSQDRDGGPTEAFF.